The 6 T cell receptor beta chains in this list originate from one sample, sequenced in a study of graft-versus-host responses after intestinal transplantation. Data came from immunoSEQ multiplex PCR; TCRdb stores just in-frame clones and leaves some out. The table shows 85,000 to 100,000 clones, with almost 90% occurring only once. These receptors have no known antigen. The sequencing here drew on unstimulated CD4+ T cells sorted from spleen or lymph node cells, taken before intestinal transplant. These receptors came from a human donor who received an intestinal transplant.

The chain couples TRBV11-3 to TRBJ2-1; 7 nucleotides match TRBD2. The V gene end was trimmed by 8 bases and the J gene end by 2 bases; junction bases not matched to a gene: 6. This CDR3 has 14 amino acids. The germline V gene has CDR1 SGHNT and CDR2 YENEEA. The CDR3, as DNA: TGTGCCAGCGCCCGGGGGGAAACCTACAATGAGCAGTTCTTC. Residues: CASARGETYNEQFF. Looking up the rest from reference TRBV11-3 and TRBJ2-1 gives the full variable domain: EAGVVQSPRYKIIEKKQPVAFWCNPISGHNTLYWYLQNLGQGPELLIRYENEEAVDDSQLPKDRFSAERLKGVDSTLKIQPAELGDSAVYLCASARGETYNEQFFGPGTRLTVL.

The chain couples TRBV7-2 to TRBJ2-1; 7 nucleotides agree with TRBD2. CDR1 is SGHTA, CDR2 FQGNSA, per germline. CDR3 length: 14 residues. Unmatched junction bases numbered 6, after V lost 4 bases and J lost 6 bases. The CDR3 sequence is CASSSQRGGNEQFF. The CDR3 DNA reads as TGTGCCAGCAGCTCGCAGCGGGGTGGCAATGAGCAGTTCTTC.

The chain is built from TRBV7-2 and TRBJ2-7, with 10 bases matching TRBD1. CDR3 size: 16 residues. CDR1 and CDR2 from the germline V gene are SGHTA and FQGNSA. The junction had 9 bases not matched to a gene; V was cut back by 2 bases and J by 5 bases. The CDR3 region is CASSLYRTGGPDEQYF. The DNA for the CDR3 is TGTGCCAGCAGCTTATACCGGACAGGGGGACCCGACGAGCAGTACTTC. Full variable domain (remainder filled in from reference TRBV7-2 and TRBJ2-7): GAGVSQSPSNKVTEKGKDVELRCDPISGHTALYWYRQSLGQGLEFLIYFQGNSAPDKSGLPSDRFSAERTGGSVSTLTIQRTQQEDSAVYLCASSLYRTGGPDEQYFGPGTRLTVT.

The CDR3 nucleotides read TGTGCCAGCAGCCCAGGGACTAGCGGGGCGAATGAGCAGTTCTTC. Residues: CASSPGTSGANEQFF. This rearrangement joins TRBV7-3 to TRBJ2-1, with 13 bases that match TRBD2. This CDR3 is 15 amino acids long. J lost 7 bases, V lost 5 bases, and 5 bases had no gene match. Looked up from germline, CDR1 is SGHTA and CDR2 is FQGTGA.

The rearrangement joins TRBV6-5 to TRBJ2-7; TRBD1 aligns across 8 bases. The trim removed 3 bases at V and 7 bases at J, leaving 8 bases unmatched. The CDR3 is 14 amino acids. Looked up from germline, CDR1 is MNHEY and CDR2 is SVGAGI. CDR3 protein: CASSYNRGLEEQYF. Here the CDR3 DNA reads TGTGCCAGCAGTTATAACAGGGGGTTGGAGGAGCAGTACTTC.

This chain links TRBV6-6 with TRBJ1-1, with D perhaps TRBD1 (6 bases). CDR1 is MNHNY, CDR2 SVGAGI, per germline (reference sequence). V was shortened by 2 bases and J by 11 bases, with 9 bases between the two germline ends. This CDR3 is 11 amino acids long. The DNA for the CDR3 is TGTGCCAGCAGTTACGACAGGAGGGCTTTCTTT. Protein: CASSYDRRAFF.